This passage covers 6 T cell receptor beta chains from one sample sequenced in a study of blood T cell repertoires in COVID-19. The data were produced by immunoSEQ multiplex PCR, yet TCRdb's version contains in-frame clones alone and is incomplete. The top ten clones hold roughly 4% of a sample with around 300,000 clones, roughly 90% of them seen once. The sequenced sample consisted of peripheral blood. The receptors originated from a woman aged 45-60 years with active or convalescent COVID-19.

The sample holds a few counts of this clone. This chain connects TRBV7-2 to TRBJ2-3; the match to TRBD2 covers 12 bases. The CDR3 has 15 residues. V dropped 3 bases and J dropped 6; count of bases not matched to a gene: 4. Germline loops: CDR1 SGHTA, CDR2 FQGNSA. The CDR3 DNA follows: TGTGCCAGCAGCTTCAGACTAGCGGGAGCGGATACGCAGTATTTT. Protein: CASSFRLAGADTQYF.

In this sample, this clone turned up once. The gene calls are TRBV28 and TRBJ1-1, with 7 bases lining up with TRBD1. This CDR3 contains 13 residues. Per the germline V gene, CDR1 is MDHEN and CDR2 is SYDVKM. The junction had 11 bases not matched to a gene; V was cut back by 6 bases and J by 10 bases. The chain's CDR3 is CASSLPDRMRAFF. The CDR3 DNA follows: TGTGCCAGCAGCCTCCCGGACAGGATGAGAGCTTTCTTT.

This chain joins TRBV28 and TRBJ2-1; possibly TRBD2 for D (6 bases). The CDR3 consists of 13 residues. The germline CDR1 and CDR2 sequences are MDHEN and SYDVKM. The V end lost 6 bases, the J end lost 6 bases, and 12 bases lay between the germline ends. As DNA, the CDR3 is TGTGCCAGCAGCCCGCGGGGCAGCAATGAGCAGTTCTTC. As protein: CASSPRGSNEQFF.

The chain employs TRBV5-1 and TRBJ2-3; the match to TRBD2 covers 15 bases. The CDR3 covers 18 residues. J gave up 4 bases and V 4 bases, and 10 bases lay outside the gene matches. Per germline, CDR1 SGHRS and CDR2 YFSETQ. The CDR3 DNA reads as TGCGCCAGCAGCGAGGGACTAGCGGGGGGCCTATACTCAGATACGCAGTATTTT. This gives the protein CASSEGLAGGLYSDTQYF.

The rearrangement joins TRBV4-2 to TRBJ2-2; the D is unclear. The CDR3 loop spans 14 amino acids. Germline V lookup: CDR1 LGHNA, CDR2 YNFKEQ. The germline V and J ends were trimmed by 0 bases and 6 bases, with 8 bases remaining between them. The CDR3 DNA is TGTGCCAGCAGCCAAGATCGAGGATCCGGGGAGCTGTTTTTT. It translates to CASSQDRGSGELFF.

V gene TRBV10-3 combines with J gene TRBJ1-5; D possibly corresponds to TRBD1 (5 bases). This CDR3 has 13 residues. Germline values: CDR1 ENHRY, CDR2 SYGVKD. Trimming left V 6 bases short and J 7 bases short, with 13 bases between. This CDR3 is CAIRDKAGQPQHF. DNA for the CDR3: TGTGCCATCAGGGACAAAGCAGGGCAGCCCCAGCATTTT.